The 30 T cell receptor beta chains given below trace back to one sample, sequenced in a study of blood T cell repertoires in COVID-19. The table came from immunoSEQ multiplex PCR; TCRdb's copy has only in-frame clones and leaves some out. Among about 300,000 clones listed, roughly 90% were seen once. Sequenced material: peripheral blood. These receptor sequences come from a man in his late teens or twenties with active or convalescent COVID-19.

The V and J genes are TRBV5-1 and TRBJ2-7, with 7 nucleotides matching TRBD1. The trim removed 8 bases at V and 3 bases at J, leaving 14 bases unmatched. This CDR3 spans 15 amino acids. CDR1 is SGHRS, CDR2 YFSETQ, per germline. Here the CDR3 reads CASATGSPYYYEQYF. The DNA for the CDR3 is TGCGCCAGTGCGACAGGGAGTCCTTACTACTACGAGCAGTACTTC.

This clone was detected a few times. The V call is TRBV4-3, the J call TRBJ2-7; 7 nucleotides align to TRBD1. The CDR3 contains 16 residues. V was clipped by 0 bases and J by 5 bases; unmatched bases: 10. Looked up from germline, CDR1 is LGHNA and CDR2 is YSLEER. CDR3 residues: CASSQDVRGLRNEQYF. CDR3 coding DNA: TGCGCCAGCAGCCAAGATGTAAGGGGGCTAAGGAACGAGCAGTACTTC.

This chain links TRBV5-4 with TRBJ2-1; 7 bases align to TRBD2. Germline CDR1 reads SGHNT; CDR2 reads YYREEE (reference sequence). After removal of 1 base from V and 5 bases from J, the junction contained 12 bases not matched to a gene. The CDR3 is 17 amino acids. CDR3 protein: CASSLSIGGRGDNEQFF. The CDR3 region has the DNA TGTGCCAGCAGCTTGTCCATAGGCGGGAGAGGGGACAATGAGCAGTTCTTC.

The chain is built from TRBV7-9 and TRBJ2-1; 7 bases line up with TRBD1. The CDR3 has 17 residues. The V segment lost 5 bases and the J segment 5 bases; nucleotides outside the gene matches: 15. Germline loops: CDR1 SEHNR, CDR2 FQNEAQ (reference sequence). The CDR3 DNA reads as TGTGCCAGCAGCCCCCCCCAGGGGGTAATTATGAACAATGAGCAGTTCTTC. Protein product: CASSPPQGVIMNNEQFF.

This chain connects TRBV16 to TRBJ2-7; TRBD1 matches 7 bases. J was trimmed by 7 bases and V by 0 bases; bases with no gene match: 6. The CDR3 is made up of 14 amino acids. Germline-derived CDR1 and CDR2 are KGHSY and FQNENV. The CDR3 loop reads CASSQSETGWEQYF. CDR3 bases: TGTGCCAGCAGCCAATCGGAGACAGGGTGGGAGCAGTACTTC. The full variable domain, its missing parts supplied by reference TRBV16 and TRBJ2-7, is GEEVAQTPKHLVRGEGQKAKLYCAPIKGHSYVFWYQQVLKNEFKFLISFQNENVFDETGMPKERFSAKCLPNSPCSLEIQATKLEDSAVYFCASSQSETGWEQYFGPGTRLTVT.

This chain joins TRBV3-1 (or the pseudogene TRBV3-2) and TRBJ2-7, with 10 bases matching TRBD2. The ends lost 5 bases at V and 1 base at J; junction bases unmatched: 5. The CDR3 extends over 15 amino acids. In germline, CDR1 is LGHDT, CDR2 YNNKEL (reference sequence). The CDR3 loop is CASSYPSGGSYEQYF. The DNA of the CDR3 is TGTGCCAGCAGCTACCCTAGCGGGGGATCCTACGAGCAGTACTTC.

The V call is TRBV7-8, the J call TRBJ2-1; D gene ambiguous. Trimming took off 1 base at V and 6 bases at J, with 7 bases between the two ends. This CDR3 is 13 amino acids long. The V gene's germline CDR1 is SGHVS and CDR2 FQNEAQ. The CDR3 sequence is CASSLDSGNEQFF. The CDR3 bases are TGTGCCAGCAGCTTAGACTCAGGCAATGAGCAGTTCTTC.

The V gene is TRBV19, the J gene TRBJ2-7; 7 positions agree with TRBD2. The trim removed 9 bases at V and 6 bases at J, leaving 11 bases unmatched. CDR3 size: 13 residues. CDR1 LNHDA and CDR2 SQIVND come from the germline V gene (reference sequence). The CDR3 DNA reads as TGTGCCAGCAGAGGGATAGCGGGCGGCGAGCAGTACTTC. It specifies CASRGIAGGEQYF.

The rearrangement uses TRBV19 and TRBJ2-3; 10 nucleotides match TRBD2. The length of the CDR3 is 15 residues. The germline V gene encodes CDR1 LNHDA and CDR2 SQIVND (reference sequence). Trimming took 6 bases from V and 0 from J; bases not matched to a gene: 3. CDR3 sequence: CASRFSGGSTDTQYF. The CDR3 DNA is TGTGCCAGTAGATTTAGCGGGGGGAGCACAGATACGCAGTATTTT.

The genes are TRBV7-2 and TRBJ2-7; 10 bases line up with TRBD1. Germline-derived CDR1 and CDR2 are SGHTA and FQGNSA. V was pared by 4 bases and J by 3 bases, with 6 bases of the junction left unmatched. CDR3 length: 15 residues. CDR3 sequence: CASSSGQGVFYEQYF. For the CDR3, the DNA is TGTGCCAGCAGCTCAGGACAGGGGGTTTTCTACGAGCAGTACTTC.

The chain recombines TRBV2 with TRBJ2-7; D call uncertain. Trimming stripped 4 bases from V and 0 bases from J, with 7 bases between. The CDR3 has 13 residues. From germline, CDR1 is SNHLY and CDR2 FYNNEI. The CDR3 protein is CASSGLLSYEQYF. CDR3 coding DNA: TGTGCCAGCAGTGGACTTCTCTCCTACGAGCAGTACTTC.

The CDR3 protein is CASKISTGGWYGYTF. CDR3 DNA: TGTGCCAGCAAAATATCGACAGGGGGATGGTATGGCTACACCTTC. The chain joins TRBV19 to TRBJ1-2, with TRBD1 identical over 9 bases. V lost 9 bases to trimming and J lost 5 bases; unmatched junction nucleotides: 13. Germline values: CDR1 LNHDA, CDR2 SQIVND (reference sequence). This CDR3 contains 15 residues.

The V gene is TRBV3-1 (or the pseudogene TRBV3-2), the J gene TRBJ2-1; 10 nucleotides agree with TRBD2. The CDR3 has 17 residues. Trimming took 4 bases from V and 4 from J; bases not matched to a gene: 10. Germline CDR1 LGHDT, CDR2 YNNKEL (reference sequence). This chain's CDR3 is CASSRRSGTSAYNEQFF. The CDR3 DNA follows: TGTGCCAGCAGCCGACGATCGGGGACTAGCGCTTACAATGAGCAGTTCTTC.

The chain couples TRBV6-2 or TRBV6-3 to TRBJ1-1; TRBD1 agrees at 7 bases. Germline CDR1 is MNHEY and CDR2 is SVGEGT. V shed 8 bases, J shed 7 bases, and the junction held 10 bases outside the gene matches. The CDR3 loop spans 13 amino acids. The CDR3 nucleotides read TGTGCCAGCGGCCTGACAGGGAAGGTTGAAGCTTTCTTT. It specifies CASGLTGKVEAFF.

In DNA, the CDR3 is TGTGCCATCAGTGAGTCGGGGGGGCTCGAGCAGTACTTC. Amino acids: CAISESGGLEQYF. The rearrangement links TRBV10-3 to TRBJ2-7; D might be TRBD2 (7 bases). V lost 0 bases, J lost 6 bases, and 9 bases lay in between. This CDR3 region has 13 residues. The V gene's germline CDR1 is ENHRY and CDR2 SYGVKD.

The rearrangement uses TRBV28 and TRBJ1-3, with D perhaps TRBD1 (5 bases). Per germline, CDR1 MDHEN and CDR2 SYDVKM. The CDR3 has 16 amino acids. Trimming cost V 2 bases and J 2 bases, with 13 bases left between them. The chain's CDR3 is CASSLLAPGTGNTIYF. CDR3 nucleotide sequence: TGTGCCAGCAGTTTACTCGCCCCAGGGACTGGAAACACCATATATTTT.

Turning to this clone: The junction shows a germline mismatch at one end, possibly a read error. V is TRBV11-2 and J is TRBJ1-4; D not resolved. CDR1 is SGHAT, CDR2 FQNNGV, per germline. This CDR3 comprises 11 residues. CDR3 region: CASSLDGRPSF. In DNA form, the CDR3 reads TGTGCCAGCAGCTTAGATGGGCGACCGTCTTTT. The whole variable domain, remainder taken from reference TRBV11-2 and TRBJ1-4, is EAGVAQSPRYKIIEKRQSVAFWCNPISGHATLYWYQQILGQGPKLLIQFQNNGVVDDSQLPKDRFSAERLKGVDSTLKIQPAKLEDSAVYLCASSLDGRPSFGSGTQLSVL.

The chain joins TRBV18 to TRBJ1-5, with D perhaps matching TRBD1 (5 bases). Per the germline V gene, CDR1 is KGHSH and CDR2 is LQKENI. Trimming took off 5 bases at V and 5 bases at J, with 13 bases between the two ends. The CDR3 consists of 14 residues. CDR3 nucleotides: TGTGCCAGCTCATCGGCGACAGCCGATCAGCCCCAGCATTTT. Translated, it gives CASSSATADQPQHF.

This chain joins TRBV28 and TRBJ2-7; the D gene is possibly TRBD1 (5 bases). V dropped 6 bases and J dropped 9 bases, with 15 bases sitting between them. The CDR3 runs to 12 residues. The germline V gene has CDR1 MDHEN and CDR2 SYDVKM. This CDR3 is CASSPRVIGQYF. CDR3 in DNA: TGTGCCAGCAGCCCCAGGGTGATCGGGCAGTACTTC.

This sequence joins TRBV6-5 and TRBJ2-3; a possible D gene is TRBD2 (7 bases). The V end was cut by 0 bases, the J end by 0 bases, with 10 bases between. The V gene's germline CDR1 is MNHEY and CDR2 SVGAGI. This CDR3 is built from 16 residues. The CDR3 nucleotides are TGTGCCAGCAGTTACTCGGGGGGGACAAGCACAGATACGCAGTATTTT. Translated: CASSYSGGTSTDTQYF.

This clone is a singleton in its sample. The chain has TRBV6-5 and TRBJ2-7; D is ambiguous. V shed 9 bases and J shed 6 bases, with 18 bases lying between them. Germline V gene lookup returns CDR1 MNHEY and CDR2 SVGAGI. CDR3 length equals 13 residues. The CDR3: CASHASSSGEQYF. CDR3 bases: TGTGCCAGTCATGCGTCTAGTTCCGGCGAGCAGTACTTC.

V usage is TRBV27 and J usage is TRBJ2-7; possibly TRBD1 for D (5 bases). This CDR3 has 14 amino acids. Trimming took off 6 bases at V and 2 bases at J, with 14 bases between the two ends. Germline CDR1 is MNHEY and CDR2 is SMNVEV (reference sequence). Here the CDR3 DNA reads TGTGCCAGCAGAGGAAGGGGCCCCCCCTACGAGCAGTACTTC. It yields the protein CASRGRGPPYEQYF.

The V and J genes are TRBV5-6 and TRBJ1-4; TRBD1 is a possible D gene (5 bases). With 2 bases removed from V and 8 bases from J, the gap between germline ends came to 16 bases. The V gene's germline CDR1 is SGHDT and CDR2 YYEEEE. This CDR3 is 15 amino acids long. The CDR3 reads CASSFRVKGKEKLFF. CDR3 DNA sequence: TGTGCCAGCAGCTTCAGGGTAAAGGGAAAGGAAAAACTGTTTTTT.

J is TRBJ2-7 and V is TRBV4-1, with 7 bases matching TRBD1. CDR3 size: 15 residues. The V gene's germline CDR1 is MGHRA and CDR2 YSYEKL. J lost 3 bases, V lost 0 bases, and 5 bases had no gene match. CDR3 loop: CASSQDDPGGYEQYF. Written as DNA, the CDR3 is TGCGCCAGCAGCCAAGATGACCCAGGGGGCTACGAGCAGTACTTC.

V usage is TRBV12-3 or TRBV12-4 and J usage is TRBJ2-5; weak D call: TRBD1 (5 bases). The CDR3 contains 13 residues. Trimming left V 5 bases short and J 7 bases short, with 14 bases between. As DNA, the CDR3 is TGTGCCAGCAGTCCCTTGGAAAGGGGGACCCAGTACTTC. This codes for CASSPLERGTQYF.

This chain joins TRBV2 and TRBJ2-7; 9 bases agree with TRBD2. The CDR3 sequence is 16 residues long. The V gene's germline CDR1 is SNHLY and CDR2 FYNNEI. The J segment lost 3 bases and the V segment lost 8 bases, leaving 14 bases of the junction unmatched. CDR3 DNA: TGTGCCAGCGACGTACTAGCGGGTCCCCGGCGCTACGAGCAGTACTTC. The encoded protein is CASDVLAGPRRYEQYF.

The rearrangement uses TRBV4-1 and TRBJ2-1, with 7 bases aligning to TRBD1. The germline gives CDR1 MGHRA, CDR2 YSYEKL. CDR3 size: 17 residues. J gave up 8 bases and V 3 bases, and 16 bases lay outside the gene matches. CDR3 region: CASSHLLRQGPRYEQFF. CDR3 coding DNA: TGCGCCAGCAGCCATCTACTACGACAGGGCCCGAGATATGAGCAGTTCTTC.

As for this clone: This specimen includes other DNA sequences encoding the same CDR3. The chain carries TRBV27 and TRBJ1-5, with TRBD1 identical over 7 bases. V dropped 5 bases and J dropped 4; count of bases not matched to a gene: 2. Germline CDR1 reads MNHEY; CDR2 reads SMNVEV (reference sequence). The CDR3 is made up of 13 amino acids. The CDR3 sequence: CASSPGGNQPQHF. CDR3 nucleotide sequence: TGTGCCAGCAGTCCAGGGGGGAATCAGCCCCAGCATTTT.

The chain carries TRBV28 and TRBJ2-3; no definite D call. The V gene's germline CDR1 is MDHEN and CDR2 SYDVKM. Trimming shortened V by 3 bases and J by 2 bases, and 6 bases separated the two germline ends. This CDR3 comprises 13 residues. The CDR3 DNA reads TGTGCCAGCAGTTTCCAACTCACAGATACGCAGTATTTT. Amino acids: CASSFQLTDTQYF.

This clone was seen only once. The chain has TRBV6-2 or TRBV6-3 and TRBJ1-2, with 10 bases fitting TRBD1. V shed 5 bases, J shed 4 bases, and the junction held 16 bases outside the gene matches. Germline CDR1 is MNHEY and CDR2 is SVGEGT. The CDR3 loop spans 18 amino acids. The CDR3 spells CASSTRTTGTGVRYGYTF. CDR3 DNA: TGTGCCAGCAGTACTCGAACTACCGGGACAGGGGTCCGCTATGGCTACACCTTC.